This note documents a single T cell receptor (beta chain) sequence. Its recognized antigen is unknown. Per-nucleotide qualities are absent, and no much larger clonotype sits a single base away. Enrolling through a virtual design, the prospective study's participants ranged in age from roughly 18 to 95 years and lived across approximately 25 United States geographic areas. To assign participants to cohorts, the prospective study relied on clinical history that participants themselves reported in a screening survey and a study questionnaire. ImmuneRACE Cohort 3 recovered participants were defined by two consecutive negative NP/OP PCR tests, healthcare professional clearance, or symptom resolution. In the prospective study, whole blood, serum and a nasopharyngeal or oropharyngeal swab were collected from each participant by mobile phlebotomists. Additional blood draws and questionnaires over an approximately 2-month period could optionally be provided by prospective study participants. Blood samples from the prospective study were shipped frozen or at room temperature prior to DNA extraction.

The immunoSEQ Assay, a bias-controlled multiplex PCR, was used to amplify TCRbeta CDR3 regions from genomic DNA. Turning to the authors' computational methods: The number of nucleated cells in each sample was estimated by amplification of reference gene primers within the assay. To quantify the absolute abundance of each unique TCRbeta CDR3 rearrangement, sequence reads were collapsed and filtered. For each sample, productive Simpson clonality was calculated as the square root of Simpson's diversity index over productive rearrangements. In its TCRdb copy, this immuneACCESS table keeps in-frame sequences only and misses some clones. Where compared with another copy, unresolved V genes explain less than half of these, and the others have no known cause. The V and J calls and the clone size are those of that table, but D and trimming were determined from the DNA. The table for this sample lists fewer than 200,000 clones; around 82% of them were counted only once. The top ten hold roughly 20% of the sample.

This entry is derived from a study of blood T cell repertoires in COVID-19 (dated by TCRdb to 2019 to 2021). Background for the entire study: Samples from collaborators originated in the United States, Italy and Spain and spanned both the acute and convalescent phases of COVID-19. The prospective study material was composed of cDNA or gDNA derived from T cells, B-cell-depleted T cells, or PBMCs. The repertoires were released in a freely available public database intended as a resource for research on the immune response to SARS-CoV-2. The samples were drawn from two sources: the first 160 participants of the ongoing ImmuneRACE study, and over 1,000 subjects contributed by 6 global collaborators. Where available, HLA class I and class II types were taken from metadata supplied by the sample provider and were not determined by assay-based typing. The dataset comprised deeply sampled blood TCRbeta repertoires from subjects exposed to, actively infected with, or recovered from COVID-19. A de-identified subject ID, COVID-19 status, age in years and sex were almost always included in the sample metadata.

Inclusive of the bounding cysteine and phenylalanine, the CDR3 is 15 residues long. The kept DNA is CDR3 alone, 45 bases in frame from the first base. Reading the germline V gene gives CDR1 SGHVS and CDR2 FQNEAQ. V loses 5 bases at its end and J loses 4 bases; junction bases beyond the gene matches: 4. General findings and caveats noted by the study authors: How much clinical and demographic metadata was included differed by source and by participant, and the metadata was provided uncurated.

This chain joins TRBV7-8 to TRBJ2-2; 10 of the junction bases match TRBD1. The receptor was isolated from a man in his 60s who had recovered from COVID-19. The sample consisted of PBMCs or T cells enriched from blood (not recorded which). The CDR3 protein is CASSATGGGTGELFF. The DNA sequence reads TGTGCCAGCAGCGCGACAGGGGGCGGCACCGGGGAGCTGTTTTTT.